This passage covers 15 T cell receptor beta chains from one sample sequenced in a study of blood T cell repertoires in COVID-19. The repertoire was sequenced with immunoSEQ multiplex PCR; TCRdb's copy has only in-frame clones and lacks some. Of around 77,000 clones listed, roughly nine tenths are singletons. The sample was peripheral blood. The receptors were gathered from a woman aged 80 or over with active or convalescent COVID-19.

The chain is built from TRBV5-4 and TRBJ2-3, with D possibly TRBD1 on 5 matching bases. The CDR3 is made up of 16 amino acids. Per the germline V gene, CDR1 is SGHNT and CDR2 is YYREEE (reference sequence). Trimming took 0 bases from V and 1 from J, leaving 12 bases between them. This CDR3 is CASSLEAGIGTDTQYF. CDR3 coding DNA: TGTGCCAGCAGCTTGGAGGCAGGGATAGGCACAGATACGCAGTATTTT. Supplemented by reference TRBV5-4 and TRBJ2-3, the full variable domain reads ETGVTQSPTHLIKTRGQQVTLRCSSQSGHNTVSWYQQALGQGPQFIFQYYREEENGRGNFPPRFSGLQFPNYSSELNVNALELDDSALYLCASSLEAGIGTDTQYFGPGTRLTVL.

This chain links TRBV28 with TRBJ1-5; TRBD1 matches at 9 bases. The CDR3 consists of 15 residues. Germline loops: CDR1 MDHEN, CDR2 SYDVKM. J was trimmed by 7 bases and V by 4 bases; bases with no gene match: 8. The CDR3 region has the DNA TGTGCCAGCAGTTCTCCGGGACAGGGAGAACAGCCCCAGCATTTT. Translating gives CASSSPGQGEQPQHF.

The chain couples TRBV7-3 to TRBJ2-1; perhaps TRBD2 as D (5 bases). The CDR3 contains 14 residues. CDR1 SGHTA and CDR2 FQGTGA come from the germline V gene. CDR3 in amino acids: CASPASSSYNEQFF. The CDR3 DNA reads TGTGCAAGCCCGGCTAGCTCTTCATACAATGAGCAGTTCTTC.

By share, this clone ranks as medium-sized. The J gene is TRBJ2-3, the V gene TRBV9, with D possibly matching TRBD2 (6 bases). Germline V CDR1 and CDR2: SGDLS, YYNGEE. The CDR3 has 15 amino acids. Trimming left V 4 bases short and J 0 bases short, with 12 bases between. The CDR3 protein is CASSYGGASTDTQYF. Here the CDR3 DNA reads TGTGCCAGCAGCTACGGCGGGGCTAGCACAGATACGCAGTATTTT.

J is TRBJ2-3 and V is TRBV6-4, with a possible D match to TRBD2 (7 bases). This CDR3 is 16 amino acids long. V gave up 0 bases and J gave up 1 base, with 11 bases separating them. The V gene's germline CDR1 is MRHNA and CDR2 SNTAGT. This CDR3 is CASSDSGGLGTDTQYF. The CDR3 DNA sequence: TGTGCCAGCAGTGACTCGGGGGGGCTCGGCACAGATACGCAGTATTTT.

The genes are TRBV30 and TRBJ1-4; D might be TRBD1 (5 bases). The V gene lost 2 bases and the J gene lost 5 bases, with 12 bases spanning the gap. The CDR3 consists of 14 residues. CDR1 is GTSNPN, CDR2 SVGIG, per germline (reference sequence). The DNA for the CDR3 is TGTGCCTGGAGTACAGGACCACCGAATGAAAAACTGTTTTTT. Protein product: CAWSTGPPNEKLFF.

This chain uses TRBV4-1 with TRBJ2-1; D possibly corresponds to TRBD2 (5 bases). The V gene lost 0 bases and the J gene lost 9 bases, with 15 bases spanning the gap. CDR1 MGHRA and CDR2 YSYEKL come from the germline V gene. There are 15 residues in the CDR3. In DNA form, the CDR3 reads TGCGCCAGCAGCCAAGACACTAGTAGGCGTGGTGAGCAGTTCTTC. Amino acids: CASSQDTSRRGEQFF.

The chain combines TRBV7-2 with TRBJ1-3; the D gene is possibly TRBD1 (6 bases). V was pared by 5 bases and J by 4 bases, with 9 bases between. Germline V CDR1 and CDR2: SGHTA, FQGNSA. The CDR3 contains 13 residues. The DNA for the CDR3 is TGTGCCAGCAGCCCCGACAGGGGAAACACCATATATTTT. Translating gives CASSPDRGNTIYF.

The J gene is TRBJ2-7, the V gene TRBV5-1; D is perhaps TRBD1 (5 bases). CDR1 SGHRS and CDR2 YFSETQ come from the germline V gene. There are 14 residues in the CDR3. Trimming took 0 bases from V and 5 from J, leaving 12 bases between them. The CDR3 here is CASSLVVGAHEQYF. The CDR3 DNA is TGCGCCAGCAGCTTGGTTGTTGGGGCCCACGAGCAGTACTTC.

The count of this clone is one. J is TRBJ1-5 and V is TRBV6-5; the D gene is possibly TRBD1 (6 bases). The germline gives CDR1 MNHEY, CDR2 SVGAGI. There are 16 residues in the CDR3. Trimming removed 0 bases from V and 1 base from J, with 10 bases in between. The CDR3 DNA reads TGTGCCAGCAGTTACTCGAGTAGGGGGAGCAATCAGCCCCAGCATTTT. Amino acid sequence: CASSYSSRGSNQPQHF.

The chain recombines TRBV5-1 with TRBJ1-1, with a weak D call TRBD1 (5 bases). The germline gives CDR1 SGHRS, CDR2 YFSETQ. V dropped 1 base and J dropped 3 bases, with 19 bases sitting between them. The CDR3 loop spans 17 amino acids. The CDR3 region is CASSLTGKWGRDTEAFF. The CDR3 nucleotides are TGCGCCAGCAGCTTGACGGGGAAGTGGGGGAGGGACACTGAAGCTTTCTTT.

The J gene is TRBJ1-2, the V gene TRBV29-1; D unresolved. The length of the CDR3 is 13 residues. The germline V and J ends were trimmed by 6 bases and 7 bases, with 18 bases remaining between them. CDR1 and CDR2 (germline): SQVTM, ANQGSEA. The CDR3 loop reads CSVGFGELGGYTF. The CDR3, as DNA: TGCAGCGTAGGATTCGGGGAATTGGGTGGCTACACCTTC.

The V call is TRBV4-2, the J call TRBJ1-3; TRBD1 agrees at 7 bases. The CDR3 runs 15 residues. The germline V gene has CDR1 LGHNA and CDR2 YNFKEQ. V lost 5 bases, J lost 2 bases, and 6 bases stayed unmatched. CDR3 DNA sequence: TGTGCCAGCAGCAATAGACAGGGTACTGGAAACACCATATATTTT. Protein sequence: CASSNRQGTGNTIYF.

In nucleotides, the CDR3 is TGTGCCAGCAGTTACTCGAGAGGTAGCGGCCATATCGAGCAAGAGACCCAGTACTTC. It specifies CASSYSRGSGHIEQETQYF. J is TRBJ2-5 and V is TRBV6-2 or TRBV6-3; D possibly corresponds to TRBD2 (6 bases). Trimming left V 0 bases short and J 2 bases short, with 22 bases between. There are 19 residues in the CDR3. Germline V gives CDR1 MNHEY, CDR2 SVGEGT.

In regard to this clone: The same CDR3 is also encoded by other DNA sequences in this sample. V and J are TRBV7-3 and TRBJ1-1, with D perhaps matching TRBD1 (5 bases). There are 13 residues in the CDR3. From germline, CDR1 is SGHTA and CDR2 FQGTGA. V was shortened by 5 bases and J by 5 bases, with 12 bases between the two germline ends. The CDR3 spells CASSLGGGTEAFF. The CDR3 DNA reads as TGTGCCAGCAGCCTTGGGGGAGGAACTGAAGCTTTCTTT. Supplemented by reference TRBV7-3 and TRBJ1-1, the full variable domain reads GAGVSQTPSNKVTEKGKYVELRCDPISGHTALYWYRQSLGQGPEFLIYFQGTGAADDSGLPNDRFFAVRPEGSVSTLKIQRTERGDSAVYLCASSLGGGTEAFFGQGTRLTVV.